The 11 T cell receptor beta chains below all came from one sample that was sequenced in a study of blood T cell repertoires in COVID-19. Sequencing was performed with immunoSEQ multiplex PCR; in TCRdb, only in-frame clones are kept and a portion is missing. The sample carries about 220,000 clones, 82% recorded once. Sequencing was carried out using peripheral blood. These receptor sequences come from a woman in her 70s with COVID-19, enrolled during active disease.

The genes are TRBV7-2 and TRBJ2-7, with 9 bases matching TRBD2. This CDR3 spans 14 amino acids. Germline trimming cut 2 bases from V and 6 bases from J; bases unmatched to any gene: 5. CDR1 and CDR2 from the germline V gene are SGHTA and FQGNSA. The CDR3 DNA follows: TGTGCCAGCAGCTTACAGCGGGAGGTCCCCGAGCAGTACTTC. This codes for CASSLQREVPEQYF. Variable domain in full (rest from reference TRBV7-2 and TRBJ2-7): GAGVSQSPSNKVTEKGKDVELRCDPISGHTALYWYRQSLGQGLEFLIYFQGNSAPDKSGLPSDRFSAERTGGSVSTLTIQRTQQEDSAVYLCASSLQREVPEQYFGPGTRLTVT.

Remarks on this clone: The same CDR3 also results from other DNA sequences found in this sample. The chain employs TRBV29-1 and TRBJ1-1; possible D gene TRBD1, 6 bases. Germline CDR1 reads SQVTM; CDR2 reads ANQGSEA. This CDR3 spans 15 amino acids. Trimming removed 3 bases at V and 1 base at J, with 15 bases between. This CDR3 reads CSVEGTGGANTEAFF. CDR3 in DNA: TGCAGCGTTGAGGGGACCGGGGGGGCGAACACTGAAGCTTTCTTT.

This clone is a singleton in its sample. The chain has TRBV2 and TRBJ1-3; D is uncertain. V lost 8 bases and J 2 bases, leaving 13 bases between the germline ends. The germline gives CDR1 SNHLY, CDR2 FYNNEI. The CDR3 spans 14 residues. The DNA for the CDR3 is TGTGCCAGCCGGAGGGATTTTGCTGGAAACACCATATATTTT. Amino acids: CASRRDFAGNTIYF.

About this clone itself: An end of the junction differs from the germline gene, which may be a read error. The CDR3 spells CASTINKMGGYSF. The DNA for the CDR3 is TGTGCCAGCACCATAAACAAAATGGGAGGTTACTCCTTC. The chain joins TRBV28 to TRBJ1-2; D is uncertain. This CDR3 is built from 13 residues. Germline lookup yields CDR1 MDHEN and CDR2 SYDVKM.

The CDR3 here is CASSNPRDSSYEQYF. For the CDR3, the DNA is TGTGCCAGTAGTAACCCTAGGGACAGTTCCTACGAGCAGTACTTC. The chain carries TRBV19 and TRBJ2-7, with 7 bases aligning to TRBD1. Trimming removed 4 bases from V and 1 base from J; junction bases left unmatched: 7. The CDR3 has 15 residues. In germline, CDR1 is LNHDA, CDR2 SQIVND (reference sequence).

The chain joins TRBV2 to TRBJ1-4, with 7 bases identical to TRBD1. The CDR3 loop spans 13 amino acids. V trimming: 6 bases; J trimming: 2 bases; junction bases outside the gene matches: 0. Germline V gives CDR1 SNHLY, CDR2 FYNNEI. CDR3 in amino acids: CASRQGTNEKLFF. CDR3 coding DNA: TGTGCCAGCAGACAGGGGACTAATGAAAAACTGTTTTTT. The complete variable domain, with remaining parts taken from reference TRBV2 and TRBJ1-4, reads EPEVTQTPSHQVTQMGQEVILRCVPISNHLYFYWYRQILGQKVEFLVSFYNNEISEKSEIFDDQFSVERPDGSNFTLKIRSTKLEDSAMYFCASRQGTNEKLFFGSGTQLSVL.

This clone was counted only a few times. V usage is TRBV7-9 and J usage is TRBJ2-2; the match to TRBD1 covers 9 bases. After removal of 3 bases from V and 3 bases from J, the junction contained 8 bases not matched to a gene. This CDR3 has 17 residues. Germline lookup yields CDR1 SEHNR and CDR2 FQNEAQ (reference sequence). The DNA for the CDR3 is TGTGCCAGCAGCTTTAACAGGGGGCATACGGACACCGGGGAGCTGTTTTTT. The encoded protein is CASSFNRGHTDTGELFF.

This chain links TRBV18 with TRBJ2-7; D possibly corresponds to TRBD1 (7 bases). This CDR3 comprises 13 residues. V lost 5 bases, J lost 3 bases, and 11 bases lay in between. The germline CDR1 and CDR2 sequences are KGHSH and LQKENI. The CDR3 nucleotides are TGTGCCAGCTCAGCGGGACAGATCTACGAGCAGTACTTC. It encodes CASSAGQIYEQYF.

This clone was observed a handful of times. The chain is built from TRBV19 and TRBJ1-5, with 8 bases that match TRBD1. CDR1 is LNHDA, CDR2 SQIVND, per germline (reference sequence). Trimming removed 5 bases from V and 2 bases from J; junction bases left unmatched: 5. This CDR3 is 15 amino acids long. The CDR3 DNA sequence: TGTGCCAGTAGTCCAGGGGGACAGGGCAATCAGCCCCAGCATTTT. It codes for CASSPGGQGNQPQHF. Based on the CDR3 plus reference TRBV19 and TRBJ1-5, the full variable domain is DGGITQSPKYLFRKEGQNVTLSCEQNLNHDAMYWYRQDPGQGLRLIYYSQIVNDFQKGDIAEGYSVSREKKESFPLTVTSAQKNPTAFYLCASSPGGQGNQPQHFGDGTRLSIL.

This clone was found a few times. The CDR3 region has the DNA TGTGCCAGCAGCTTACAGCGGAATGAAAAACTGTTTTTT. This encodes CASSLQRNEKLFF. This chain joins TRBV7-3 and TRBJ1-4; no clear D. The CDR3 consists of 13 residues. Germline values: CDR1 SGHTA, CDR2 FQGTGA. The germline V and J ends were trimmed by 2 bases and 5 bases, with 6 bases remaining between them.

The chain uses TRBV9 and TRBJ1-2; D not resolved. CDR1 is SGDLS, CDR2 YYNGEE, per germline. V was pared by 2 bases and J by 4 bases, with 9 bases between. The CDR3 is made up of 13 amino acids. The CDR3 spells CASSVRVGYGYTF. CDR3 coding DNA: TGTGCCAGCAGCGTGAGGGTCGGCTATGGCTACACCTTC.